This T cell receptor (beta chain) was identified in a study of T cell responses to AZD1222 COVID-19 vaccine. Libraries were prepared by immunoSEQ multiplex PCR; TCRdb keeps only in-frame clonotypes and omits some of them. The top ten hold around 3.3% of the sample, which has over 85,000 clones, around nine tenths seen once. The CDR3 spans 12 residues. Per germline, CDR1 MDHEN and CDR2 SYDVKM. V shed 2 bases and J shed 7 bases, with 8 bases lying between them. Findings and caveats of the study: Spike-wide coverage was observed for vaccine-associated CD4 TCRs, with dominant responses at 160-218 and 743-854. An increase in Spike-specific TCR breadth and depth was observed after two AZD1222 doses.

About this clone: What it binds is not known.

This chain uses TRBV28 with TRBJ1-2; D unresolved. The material sequenced was peripheral blood, taken on day 0 of AZD1222 vaccination. The source is an adult in good health. The chain's CDR3 is CASSLGSVGYTF. In DNA, the CDR3 is TGTGCCAGCAGTTTAGGGTCTGTTGGCTACACCTTC.